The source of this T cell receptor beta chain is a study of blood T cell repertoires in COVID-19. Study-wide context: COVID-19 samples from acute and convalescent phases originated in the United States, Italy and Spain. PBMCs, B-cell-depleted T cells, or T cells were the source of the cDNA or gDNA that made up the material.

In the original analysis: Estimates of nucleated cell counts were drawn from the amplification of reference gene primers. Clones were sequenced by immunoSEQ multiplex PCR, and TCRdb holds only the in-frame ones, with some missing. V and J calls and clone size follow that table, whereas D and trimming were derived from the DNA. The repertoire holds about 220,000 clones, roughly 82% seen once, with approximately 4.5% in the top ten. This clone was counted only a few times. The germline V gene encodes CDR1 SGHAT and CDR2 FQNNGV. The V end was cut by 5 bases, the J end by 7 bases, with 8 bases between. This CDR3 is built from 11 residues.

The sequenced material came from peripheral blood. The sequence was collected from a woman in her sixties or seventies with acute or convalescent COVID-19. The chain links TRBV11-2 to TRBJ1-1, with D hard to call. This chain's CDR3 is CASSVRVEAFF. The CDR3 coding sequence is TGTGCCAGCAGCGTACGGGTTGAAGCTTTCTTT.